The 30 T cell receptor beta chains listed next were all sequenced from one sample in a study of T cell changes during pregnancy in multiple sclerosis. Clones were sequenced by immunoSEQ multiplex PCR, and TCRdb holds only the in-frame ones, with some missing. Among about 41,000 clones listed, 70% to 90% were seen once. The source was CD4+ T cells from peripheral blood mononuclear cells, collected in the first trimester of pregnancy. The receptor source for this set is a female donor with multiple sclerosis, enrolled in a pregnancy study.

The CDR3 here is CASSLGADGGELFF. The CDR3 coding sequence is TGCGCCAGCAGCTTGGGGGCTGATGGAGGGGAGCTGTTTTTT. The V gene is TRBV5-1, the J gene TRBJ2-2, with D uncertain. Looked up from germline, CDR1 is SGHRS and CDR2 is YFSETQ. V lost 0 bases, J lost 8 bases, and 11 bases lay in between. The CDR3 contains 14 residues.

This CDR3 is CSVYLAENIQYF. In DNA, the CDR3 is TGCAGCGTTTACCTAGCGGAAAACATTCAGTACTTC. J is TRBJ2-4 and V is TRBV29-1; 7 bases are shared with TRBD2. CDR1 and CDR2 from the germline V gene are SQVTM and ANQGSEA. The CDR3 is 12 residues long. Trimming at V came to 5 bases and at J to 5 bases, leaving 3 bases not matched to a gene.

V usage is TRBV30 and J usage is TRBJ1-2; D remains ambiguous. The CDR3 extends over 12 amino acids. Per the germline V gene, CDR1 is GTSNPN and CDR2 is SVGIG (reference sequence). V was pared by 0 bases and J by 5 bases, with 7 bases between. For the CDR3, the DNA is TGTGCCTGGAGTGTAAACCGGTATGGCTACACCTTC. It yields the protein CAWSVNRYGYTF.

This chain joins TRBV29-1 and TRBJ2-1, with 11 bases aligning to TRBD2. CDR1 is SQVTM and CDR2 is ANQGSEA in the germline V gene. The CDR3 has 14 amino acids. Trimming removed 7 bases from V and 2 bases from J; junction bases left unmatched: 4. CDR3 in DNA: TGCAGCGGTTCGACTAGCGGGACCTACAATGAGCAGTTCTTC. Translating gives CSGSTSGTYNEQFF.

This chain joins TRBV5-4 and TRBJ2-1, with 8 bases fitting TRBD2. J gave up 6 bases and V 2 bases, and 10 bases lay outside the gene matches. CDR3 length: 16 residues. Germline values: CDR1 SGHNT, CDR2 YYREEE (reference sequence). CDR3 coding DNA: TGTGCCAGCAGCTTCAGTACTAGCGGTGTATCCAATGAGCAGTTCTTC. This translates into CASSFSTSGVSNEQFF.

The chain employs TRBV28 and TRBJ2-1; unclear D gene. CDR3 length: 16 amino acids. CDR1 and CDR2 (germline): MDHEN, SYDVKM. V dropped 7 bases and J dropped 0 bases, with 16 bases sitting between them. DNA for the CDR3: TGTGCCAGCACCCCGTCCGGGTTTAGCTCCTACAATGAGCAGTTCTTC. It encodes CASTPSGFSSYNEQFF.

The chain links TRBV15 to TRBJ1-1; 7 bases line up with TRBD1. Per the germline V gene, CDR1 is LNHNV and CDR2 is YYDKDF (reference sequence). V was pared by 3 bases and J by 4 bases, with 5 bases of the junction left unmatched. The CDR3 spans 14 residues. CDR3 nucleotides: TGTGCCACCAGCAGTCCGACAGGGACCACTGAAGCTTTCTTT. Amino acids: CATSSPTGTTEAFF.

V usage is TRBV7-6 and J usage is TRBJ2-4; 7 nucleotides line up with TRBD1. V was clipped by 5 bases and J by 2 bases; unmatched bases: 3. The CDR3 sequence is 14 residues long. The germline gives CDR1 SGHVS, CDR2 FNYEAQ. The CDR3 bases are TGTGCCAGCAGCGCGGACAGGACCAAAAACATTCAGTACTTC. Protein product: CASSADRTKNIQYF.

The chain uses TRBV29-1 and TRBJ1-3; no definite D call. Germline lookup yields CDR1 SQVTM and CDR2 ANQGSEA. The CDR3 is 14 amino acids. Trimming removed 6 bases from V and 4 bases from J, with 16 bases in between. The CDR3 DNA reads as TGCAGCGTCGGACTAGGGCAGGCCGGAAACACCATATATTTT. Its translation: CSVGLGQAGNTIYF. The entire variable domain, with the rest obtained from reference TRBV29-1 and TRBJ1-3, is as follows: SAVISQKPSRDICQRGTSLTIQCQVDSQVTMMFWYRQQPGQSLTLIATANQGSEATYESGFVIDKFPISRPNLTFSTLTVSNMSPEDSSIYLCSVGLGQAGNTIYFGEGSWLTVV.

The DNA of the CDR3 is TGTGCCAGTGGAACCGAGACAGGACGAAAGTTCTTC. As protein: CASGTETGRKFF. V usage is TRBV25-1 and J usage is TRBJ2-1; tentatively, D is TRBD1 (6 bases). This CDR3 is 12 amino acids long. The V gene's germline CDR1 is MGHDK and CDR2 SYGVNS. Trimming left V 9 bases short and J 14 bases short, with 20 bases between.

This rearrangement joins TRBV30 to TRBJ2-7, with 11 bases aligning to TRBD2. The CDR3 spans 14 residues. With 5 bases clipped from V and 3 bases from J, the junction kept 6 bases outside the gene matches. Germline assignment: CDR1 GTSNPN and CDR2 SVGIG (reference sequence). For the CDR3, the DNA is TGTGCCTGGGGGAGGGGGACTAGCGGCTACGAGCAGTACTTC. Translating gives CAWGRGTSGYEQYF.

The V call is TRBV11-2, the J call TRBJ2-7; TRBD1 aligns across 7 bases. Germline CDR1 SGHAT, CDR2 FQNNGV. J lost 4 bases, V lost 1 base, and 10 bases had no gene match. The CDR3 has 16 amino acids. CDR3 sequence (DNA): TGTGCCAGCAGCTTAGCCCACAGGGGTATTTGGTACGAGCAGTACTTC. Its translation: CASSLAHRGIWYEQYF.

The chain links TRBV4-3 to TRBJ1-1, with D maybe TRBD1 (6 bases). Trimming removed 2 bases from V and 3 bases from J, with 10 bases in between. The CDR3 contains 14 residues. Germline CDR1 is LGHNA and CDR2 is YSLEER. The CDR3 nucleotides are TGCGCCAGCAGCCAATCGACAGGCTACACTGAAGCTTTCTTT. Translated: CASSQSTGYTEAFF.

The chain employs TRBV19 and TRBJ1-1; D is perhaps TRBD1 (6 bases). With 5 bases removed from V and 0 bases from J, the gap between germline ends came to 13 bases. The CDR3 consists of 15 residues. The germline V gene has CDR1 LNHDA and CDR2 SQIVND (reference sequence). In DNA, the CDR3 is TGTGCCAGTAGTCGGGGGGCCTTAATGAACACTGAAGCTTTCTTT. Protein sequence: CASSRGALMNTEAFF.

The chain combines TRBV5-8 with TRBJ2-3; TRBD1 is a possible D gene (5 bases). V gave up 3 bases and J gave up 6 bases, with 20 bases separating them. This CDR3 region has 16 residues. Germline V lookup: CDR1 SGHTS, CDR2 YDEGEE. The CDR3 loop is CASSSGTGRAVDTQYF. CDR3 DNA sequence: TGTGCCAGCAGCTCTGGCACAGGCCGGGCAGTGGATACGCAGTATTTT.

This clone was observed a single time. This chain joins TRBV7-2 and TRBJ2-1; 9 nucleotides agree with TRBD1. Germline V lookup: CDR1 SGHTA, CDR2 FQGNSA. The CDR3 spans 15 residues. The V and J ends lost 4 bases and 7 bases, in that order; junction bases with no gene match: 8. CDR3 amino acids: CASSSQGALRNEQFF. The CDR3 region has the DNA TGTGCCAGCAGCTCACAGGGGGCTTTGAGGAATGAGCAGTTCTTC. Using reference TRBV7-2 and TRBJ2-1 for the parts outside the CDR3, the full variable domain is GAGVSQSPSNKVTEKGKDVELRCDPISGHTALYWYRQSLGQGLEFLIYFQGNSAPDKSGLPSDRFSAERTGGSVSTLTIQRTQQEDSAVYLCASSSQGALRNEQFFGPGTRLTVL.

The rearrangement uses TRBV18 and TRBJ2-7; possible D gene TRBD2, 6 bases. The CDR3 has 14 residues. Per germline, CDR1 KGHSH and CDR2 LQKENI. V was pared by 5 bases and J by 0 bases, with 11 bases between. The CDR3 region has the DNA TGTGCCAGCTCAAGCAAGCGGGTCTCCTACGAGCAGTACTTC. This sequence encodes CASSSKRVSYEQYF.

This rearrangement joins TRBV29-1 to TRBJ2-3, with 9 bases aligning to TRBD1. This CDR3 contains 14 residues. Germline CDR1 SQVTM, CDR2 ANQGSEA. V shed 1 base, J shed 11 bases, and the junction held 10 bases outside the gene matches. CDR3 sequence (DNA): TGCAGCGTTGAAGGGACAGGGGTGCGGCGGGGGCAGTATTTT. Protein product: CSVEGTGVRRGQYF.

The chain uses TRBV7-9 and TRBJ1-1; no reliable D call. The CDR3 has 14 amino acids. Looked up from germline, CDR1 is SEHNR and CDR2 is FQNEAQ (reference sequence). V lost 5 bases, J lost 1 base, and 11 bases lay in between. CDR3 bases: TGTGCCAGCAGCCTTGCGGGAAAGAACACTGAAGCTTTCTTT. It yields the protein CASSLAGKNTEAFF.

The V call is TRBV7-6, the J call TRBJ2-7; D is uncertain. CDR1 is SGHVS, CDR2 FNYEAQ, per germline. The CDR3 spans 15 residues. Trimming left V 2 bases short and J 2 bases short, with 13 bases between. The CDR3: CASSLNSWATYEQYF. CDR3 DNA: TGTGCCAGCAGCTTAAACTCTTGGGCCACCTACGAGCAGTACTTC. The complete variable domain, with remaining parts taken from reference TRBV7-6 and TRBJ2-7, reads GAGVSQSPRYKVTKRGQDVALRCDPISGHVSLYWYRQALGQGPEFLTYFNYEAQQDKSGLPNDRFSAERPEGSISTLTIQRTEQRDSAMYRCASSLNSWATYEQYFGPGTRLTVT.

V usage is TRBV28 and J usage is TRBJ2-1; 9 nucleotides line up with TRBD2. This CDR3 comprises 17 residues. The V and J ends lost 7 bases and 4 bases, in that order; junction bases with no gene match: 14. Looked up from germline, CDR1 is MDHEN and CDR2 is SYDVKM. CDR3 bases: TGTGCCAGCACTCGGACTTTAGCGGGGGCGTATTACAATGAGCAGTTCTTC. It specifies CASTRTLAGAYYNEQFF.

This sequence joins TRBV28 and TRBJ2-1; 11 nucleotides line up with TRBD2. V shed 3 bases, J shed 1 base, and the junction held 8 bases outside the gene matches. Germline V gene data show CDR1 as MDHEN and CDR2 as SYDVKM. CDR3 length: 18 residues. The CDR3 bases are TGTGCCAGCAGTTTTAGGACTAGCGGGCTGGGATCCTACAATGAGCAGTTCTTC. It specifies CASSFRTSGLGSYNEQFF.

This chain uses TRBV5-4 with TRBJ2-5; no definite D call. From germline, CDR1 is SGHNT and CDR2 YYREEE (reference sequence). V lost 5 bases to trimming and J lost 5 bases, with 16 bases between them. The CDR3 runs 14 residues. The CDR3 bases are TGTGCCAGCAGTCAAGGCGGAGTATACGAGACCCAGTACTTC. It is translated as CASSQGGVYETQYF.

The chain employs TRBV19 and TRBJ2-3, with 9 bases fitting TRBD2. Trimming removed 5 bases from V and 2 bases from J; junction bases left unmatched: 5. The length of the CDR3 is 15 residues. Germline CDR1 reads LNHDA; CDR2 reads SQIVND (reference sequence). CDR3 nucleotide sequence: TGTGCCAGTAGTCCCGGACTAGCGTTCACAGATACGCAGTATTTT. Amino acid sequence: CASSPGLAFTDTQYF.

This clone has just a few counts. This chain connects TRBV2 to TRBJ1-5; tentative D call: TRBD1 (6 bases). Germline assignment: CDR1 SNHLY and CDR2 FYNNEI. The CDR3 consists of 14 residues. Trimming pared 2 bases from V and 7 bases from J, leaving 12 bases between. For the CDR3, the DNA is TGTGCCAGCAGTGAACAGGGGATCGGGCAGCCCCAGCATTTT. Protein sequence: CASSEQGIGQPQHF.

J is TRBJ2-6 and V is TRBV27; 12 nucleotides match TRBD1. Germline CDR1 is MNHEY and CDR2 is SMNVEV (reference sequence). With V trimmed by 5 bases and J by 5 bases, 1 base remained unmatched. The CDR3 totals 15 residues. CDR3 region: CASSRDRGRANVLTF. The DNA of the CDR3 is TGTGCCAGCAGTCGGGACAGGGGGCGGGCCAACGTCCTGACTTTC. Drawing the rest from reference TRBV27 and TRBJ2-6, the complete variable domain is EAQVTQNPRYLITVTGKKLTVTCSQNMNHEYMSWYRQDPGLGLRQIYYSMNVEVTDKGDVPEGYKVSRKEKRNFPLILESPSPNQTSLYFCASSRDRGRANVLTFGAGSRLTVL.

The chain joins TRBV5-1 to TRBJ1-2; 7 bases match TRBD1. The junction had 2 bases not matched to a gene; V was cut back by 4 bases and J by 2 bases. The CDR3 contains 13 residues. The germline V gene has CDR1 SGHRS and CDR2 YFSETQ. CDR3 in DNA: TGCGCCAGCAGCGAGACAGGGAACTATGGCTACACCTTC. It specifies CASSETGNYGYTF.

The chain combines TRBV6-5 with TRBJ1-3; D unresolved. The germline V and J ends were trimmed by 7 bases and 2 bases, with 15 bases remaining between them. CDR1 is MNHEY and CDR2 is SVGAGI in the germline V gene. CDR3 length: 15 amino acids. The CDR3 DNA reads TGTGCCAGCACCAACTTGGAACAGCCTGGAAACACCATATATTTT. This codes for CASTNLEQPGNTIYF.

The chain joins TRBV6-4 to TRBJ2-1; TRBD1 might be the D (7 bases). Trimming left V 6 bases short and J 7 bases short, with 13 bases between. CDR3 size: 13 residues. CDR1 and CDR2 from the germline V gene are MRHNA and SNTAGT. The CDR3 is CASSLQGRNEQFF. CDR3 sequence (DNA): TGTGCCAGCAGCCTACAGGGGAGGAATGAGCAGTTCTTC.

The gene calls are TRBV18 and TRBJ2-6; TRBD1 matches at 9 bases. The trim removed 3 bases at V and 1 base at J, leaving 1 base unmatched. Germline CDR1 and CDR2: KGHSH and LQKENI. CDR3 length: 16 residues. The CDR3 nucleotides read TGTGCCAGCTCACCGGGGACAGGGTCTGGGGCCAACGTCCTGACTTTC. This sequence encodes CASSPGTGSGANVLTF.